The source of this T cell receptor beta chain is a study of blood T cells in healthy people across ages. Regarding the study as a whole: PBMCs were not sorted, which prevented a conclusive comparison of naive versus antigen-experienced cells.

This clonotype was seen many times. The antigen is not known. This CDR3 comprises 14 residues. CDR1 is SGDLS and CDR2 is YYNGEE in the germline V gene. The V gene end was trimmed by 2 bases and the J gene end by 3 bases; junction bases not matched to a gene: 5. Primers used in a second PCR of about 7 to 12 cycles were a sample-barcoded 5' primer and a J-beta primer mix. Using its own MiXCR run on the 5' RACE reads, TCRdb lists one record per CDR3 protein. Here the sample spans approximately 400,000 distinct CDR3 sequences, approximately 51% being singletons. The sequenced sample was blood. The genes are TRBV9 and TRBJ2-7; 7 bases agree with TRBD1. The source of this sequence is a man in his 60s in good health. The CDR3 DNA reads TGTGCCAGCAGCGTCGCTACAGGGGACTACGAGCAGTACTTC. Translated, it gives CASSVATGDYEQYF.